This TCR beta chain stems from a study of T-cell reconstitution after alpha-beta-depleted transplantation in children. General observations from the study: The main origin of T-cell counts and diversity one year after transplant was newly produced T cells.

In its sample, this clonotype was seen many times. The antigen remains undetermined. Preparation of the TCRbeta library was carried out with unique molecular identifiers. TCRdb fed the PCR reads into MiXCR, producing one record per CDR3 protein. The sample holds approximately 82,000 distinct CDR3 sequences, 15% to 20% seen once. Per the germline V gene, CDR1 is SEHNR and CDR2 is FQNEAQ (reference sequence). The CDR3 is 14 residues long. With 5 bases removed from V and 4 bases from J, the gap between germline ends came to 14 bases. This TCR came from a male patient aged 2 to 10 who had a stem cell transplant for acute lymphoblastic leukemia, so the T cells may come from the graft donor. The sequencing here drew on PBMCs, mostly from graft donor cells, taken 360 days after TCRalphabeta/CD19-depleted stem cell transplant. The V call is TRBV7-9, the J call TRBJ1-1; D is unresolved. The CDR3 bases are TGTGCCAGCAGCCCACAGAGGGCCTCCACTGAAGCTTTCTTT. It translates to CASSPQRASTEAFF.